The rows below give T cell receptor beta chains drawn from one sample of a study of shared T cell receptors in the human thymus. Sequencing was performed with immunoSEQ multiplex PCR; in TCRdb, only in-frame clones are kept and a portion is missing. The table records hundreds of thousands of clones, about 87% of them present only once. These data also formed part of another study, on human thymus T cells.

The source material was thymocytes. The receptors were sampled from a boy less than two years old with a congenital heart defect. Each CDR3 is given with its conserved first and last residue. Each record gives: D gene, clone size, V gene, J gene, CDR3 protein, CDR3 DNA. D genes are given only for firm matches. Only part of the rows carry a size: once, few, many, or a class if the clone is expanded.

D gene: NA; clone size: NA; V gene: TRBV4-1; J gene: TRBJ2-7; CDR3 protein: CASSQEKGDAGYEQYF; CDR3 DNA: TGCGCCAGCAGCCAAGAGAAGGGGGACGCAGGCTACGAGCAGTACTTC
D gene: TRBD1; clone size: NA; V gene: TRBV6-1; J gene: TRBJ1-5; CDR3 protein: CAGRKGAGQPQHF; CDR3 DNA: TGTGCCGGGCGTAAGGGGGCCGGCCAGCCCCAGCATTTT
D gene: NA; clone size: NA; V gene: TRBV21-1; J gene: TRBJ1-4; CDR3 protein: CASCPPRANEKLFF; CDR3 DNA: TGTGCCAGCTGTCCGCCCCGGGCTAATGAAAAACTGTTTTTT
D gene: NA; clone size: NA; V gene: TRBV14; J gene: TRBJ1-2; CDR3 protein: CASSPTTGGGTAYGYTF; CDR3 DNA: TGTGCCAGCAGCCCTACGACAGGCGGGGGCACGGCCTATGGCTACACCTTC
D gene: TRBD1; clone size: NA; V gene: TRBV14; J gene: TRBJ2-5; CDR3 protein: CASSQEQGNQETQYF; CDR3 DNA: TGTGCCAGCAGCCAAGAACAGGGGAACCAAGAGACCCAGTACTTC
D gene: TRBD2; clone size: NA; V gene: TRBV29-1; J gene: TRBJ2-2; CDR3 protein: CSVVSAGGPGGELFF; CDR3 DNA: TGCAGCGTTGTATCAGCGGGAGGCCCCGGCGGGGAGCTGTTTTTT
D gene: TRBD2; clone size: NA; V gene: TRBV6-5; J gene: TRBJ2-2; CDR3 protein: CASTSGTETGELFF; CDR3 DNA: TGTGCCAGCACTAGCGGGACAGAGACCGGGGAGCTGTTTTTT
D gene: TRBD2; clone size: NA; V gene: TRBV5-6; J gene: TRBJ2-2; CDR3 protein: CASSRGLAPKTGELFF; CDR3 DNA: TGTGCCAGCAGCCGAGGACTAGCGCCAAAAACCGGGGAGCTGTTTTTT
D gene: NA; clone size: once; V gene: TRBV28; J gene: TRBJ1-1; CDR3 protein: CASSLTALNTEAFF; CDR3 DNA: TGTGCCAGCAGTTTGACAGCCCTGAACACTGAAGCTTTCTTT
D gene: TRBD2; clone size: NA; V gene: TRBV30; J gene: TRBJ2-7; CDR3 protein: CAWRRGQPGLAEYEQYF; CDR3 DNA: TGTGCCTGGAGGAGGGGACAGCCGGGACTAGCGGAATACGAGCAGTACTTC
D gene: NA; clone size: NA; V gene: TRBV5-6; J gene: TRBJ2-7; CDR3 protein: CASSHLRRTYEQYF; CDR3 DNA: TGTGCCAGCAGCCACCTCCGGAGGACCTACGAGCAGTACTTC
D gene: NA; clone size: NA; V gene: TRBV5-6; J gene: TRBJ2-3; CDR3 protein: CASRRGSARPDTQYF; CDR3 DNA: TGTGCCAGCCGAAGGGGCAGCGCCCGCCCGGATACGCAGTATTTT
D gene: TRBD1; clone size: NA; V gene: TRBV7-9; J gene: TRBJ1-1; CDR3 protein: CASSLGPGGTEAFF; CDR3 DNA: TGTGCCAGCAGCTTAGGACCAGGGGGCACTGAAGCTTTCTTT
D gene: NA; clone size: NA; V gene: TRBV29-1; J gene: TRBJ2-7; CDR3 protein: CSVESPGVKYEQYF; CDR3 DNA: TGCAGCGTTGAATCGCCGGGAGTAAAATACGAGCAGTACTTC
D gene: TRBD2; clone size: NA; V gene: TRBV28; J gene: TRBJ2-1; CDR3 protein: CASSPPTSGRWEQFF; CDR3 DNA: TGTGCCAGCAGCCCCCCGACTAGCGGGAGATGGGAGCAGTTCTTC
D gene: NA; clone size: NA; V gene: TRBV6-1; J gene: TRBJ1-5; CDR3 protein: CASRPGGGRFQPQHF; CDR3 DNA: TGTGCCAGCAGGCCGGGCGGGGGGCGGTTTCAGCCCCAGCATTTT
D gene: NA; clone size: NA; V gene: TRBV27; J gene: TRBJ2-2; CDR3 protein: CASTIRYLNTGELFF; CDR3 DNA: TGTGCCAGCACCATTCGTTACTTGAACACCGGGGAGCTGTTTTTT
D gene: NA; clone size: NA; V gene: TRBV4-3; J gene: TRBJ2-2; CDR3 protein: CASSQVRHAGNPGELFF; CDR3 DNA: TGCGCCAGCAGCCAAGTGCGGCATGCAGGGAACCCCGGGGAGCTGTTTTTT
D gene: NA; clone size: NA; V gene: TRBV7-2; J gene: TRBJ2-7; CDR3 protein: CASSPREGSYEQYF; CDR3 DNA: TGTGCCAGCAGCCCCAGGGAAGGGTCCTACGAGCAGTACTTC
D gene: TRBD1; clone size: NA; V gene: TRBV30; J gene: TRBJ1-2; CDR3 protein: CAWSPNRGFYGYTF; CDR3 DNA: TGTGCCTGGAGTCCGAACAGGGGATTCTACGGCTACACCTTC
D gene: NA; clone size: once; V gene: TRBV4-3; J gene: TRBJ2-6; CDR3 protein: CASSQASPSSGANVLTF; CDR3 DNA: TGCGCCAGCAGCCAAGCTTCCCCGTCCTCTGGGGCCAACGTCCTGACTTTC
D gene: TRBD1; clone size: once; V gene: TRBV6-5; J gene: TRBJ2-5; CDR3 protein: CASSTGGTRGIAQYF; CDR3 DNA: TGTGCCAGCAGTACAGGGGGAACACGGGGGATCGCCCAGTACTTC
D gene: NA; clone size: NA; V gene: TRBV28; J gene: TRBJ2-7; CDR3 protein: CASSLGLLIYEQYF; CDR3 DNA: TGTGCCAGCAGTTTAGGCCTCCTGATCTACGAGCAGTACTTC
D gene: NA; clone size: NA; V gene: TRBV6-6; J gene: TRBJ2-3; CDR3 protein: CASSYVAVTDTQYF; CDR3 DNA: TGTGCCAGCAGTTATGTAGCGGTCACAGATACGCAGTATTTT
D gene: TRBD1; clone size: NA; V gene: TRBV7-2; J gene: TRBJ2-7; CDR3 protein: CASTNIPGQGSYEQYF; CDR3 DNA: TGTGCCAGCACCAATATACCGGGACAGGGTTCCTACGAGCAGTACTTC
D gene: NA; clone size: once; V gene: TRBV5-1; J gene: TRBJ1-2; CDR3 protein: CASSRGRVPRYGYTF; CDR3 DNA: TGCGCCAGCAGCCGTGGTAGAGTTCCCCGCTATGGCTACACCTTC
D gene: NA; clone size: NA; V gene: TRBV6-5; J gene: TRBJ2-7; CDR3 protein: CASSSAGYEQYF; CDR3 DNA: TGTGCCAGCAGCTCGGCGGGGTACGAGCAGTACTTC
D gene: NA; clone size: once; V gene: TRBV14; J gene: TRBJ2-2; CDR3 protein: CASSQDSGMNGELFF; CDR3 DNA: TGTGCCAGCAGCCAAGATTCGGGTATGAACGGGGAGCTGTTTTTT
D gene: NA; clone size: few; V gene: TRBV10-3; J gene: TRBJ2-7; CDR3 protein: CAITPGVAYEQYF; CDR3 DNA: TGTGCCATTACCCCCGGGGTAGCCTACGAGCAGTACTTC
D gene: NA; clone size: NA; V gene: TRBV4-3; J gene: TRBJ1-2; CDR3 protein: CASSQSLSKDYGYTF; CDR3 DNA: TGCGCCAGCAGCCAATCATTAAGCAAAGACTATGGCTACACCTTC
D gene: NA; clone size: NA; V gene: TRBV11-2; J gene: TRBJ1-2; CDR3 protein: CASSSRDRDIYTF; CDR3 DNA: TGTGCCAGCAGCTCACGTGACCGGGACATATACACCTTC
D gene: TRBD1; clone size: NA; V gene: TRBV5-1; J gene: TRBJ2-7; CDR3 protein: CASRFGQGRFYEQYF; CDR3 DNA: TGCGCCAGCAGGTTTGGACAGGGTCGGTTCTACGAGCAGTACTTC
D gene: NA; clone size: NA; V gene: TRBV15; J gene: TRBJ1-6; CDR3 protein: CATRRTVNSPLHF; CDR3 DNA: TGTGCCACCAGAAGGACAGTTAATTCACCCCTCCACTTT
D gene: NA; clone size: NA; V gene: TRBV14; J gene: TRBJ2-7; CDR3 protein: CASSRNRVNFYEQYF; CDR3 DNA: TGTGCCAGCAGCCGGAACAGGGTAAATTTTTACGAGCAGTACTTC
D gene: TRBD1; clone size: NA; V gene: TRBV5-6; J gene: TRBJ2-7; CDR3 protein: CASIPSTGTYEQYF; CDR3 DNA: TGTGCCAGCATCCCATCGACAGGGACCTACGAGCAGTACTTC
D gene: TRBD1; clone size: NA; V gene: TRBV11-2; J gene: TRBJ1-1; CDR3 protein: CASSLELDRGQVNTEAFF; CDR3 DNA: TGTGCCAGCAGCTTAGAGCTCGACAGGGGGCAGGTGAACACTGAAGCTTTCTTT
D gene: NA; clone size: NA; V gene: TRBV28; J gene: TRBJ1-6; CDR3 protein: CASSSRVSPLHF; CDR3 DNA: TGTGCCAGCAGTTCCAGGGTTTCACCCCTCCACTTT
D gene: TRBD1; clone size: NA; V gene: TRBV7-8; J gene: TRBJ2-7; CDR3 protein: CASSGWDRDDYEQYF; CDR3 DNA: TGTGCCAGCAGCGGTTGGGACAGGGACGATTACGAGCAGTACTTC
D gene: NA; clone size: NA; V gene: TRBV30; J gene: TRBJ2-3; CDR3 protein: CAWSVEDGTDTQYF; CDR3 DNA: TGTGCCTGGAGTGTCGAGGATGGCACAGATACGCAGTATTTT